The clone carrying this T cell receptor (beta chain) has only a few counts. Antigen specificity is unknown. V dropped 5 bases and J dropped 5 bases, with 2 bases sitting between them. Per the germline V gene, CDR1 is MNHEY and CDR2 is SMNVEV (reference sequence). There are 10 residues in the CDR3. The entry originates in a study of CD8+ T cells in alopecia areata. Reverse transcribed after extraction, RNA yielded cDNA as the sequencing template. TCRdb's copy holds only in-frame clones and misses some; the assay was immunoSEQ multiplex PCR. The profile covers about 100,000 clones, with approximately 61% appearing a single time and roughly 25% taken by the ten largest. Study-level points and caveats: Normal scalp had lower clonality than lesional scalp, with alopecia totalis/universalis lesions showing this most strongly.

The sequence was obtained from a human donor with alopecia areata. The gene calls are TRBV27 and TRBJ2-3; D gene ambiguous. Input material: NKG2D-low CD8+ T cells sorted from blood. Here the CDR3 reads CASSGDTQYF. In nucleotides, the CDR3 is TGTGCCAGCAGTGGAGATACGCAGTATTTT.